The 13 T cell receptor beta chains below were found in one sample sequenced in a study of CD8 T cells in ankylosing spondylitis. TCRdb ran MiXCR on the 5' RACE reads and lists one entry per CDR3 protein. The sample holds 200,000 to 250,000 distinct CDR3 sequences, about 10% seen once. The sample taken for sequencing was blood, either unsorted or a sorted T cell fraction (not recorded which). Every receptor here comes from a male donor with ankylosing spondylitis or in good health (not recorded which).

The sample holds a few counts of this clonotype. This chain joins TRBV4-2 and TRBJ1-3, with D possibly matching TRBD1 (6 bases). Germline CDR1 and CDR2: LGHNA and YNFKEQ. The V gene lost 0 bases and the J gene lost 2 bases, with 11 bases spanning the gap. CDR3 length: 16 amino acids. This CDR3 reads CASSQDMAGAGNTIYF. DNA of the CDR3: TGTGCCAGCAGCCAAGATATGGCAGGGGCTGGAAACACCATATATTTT.

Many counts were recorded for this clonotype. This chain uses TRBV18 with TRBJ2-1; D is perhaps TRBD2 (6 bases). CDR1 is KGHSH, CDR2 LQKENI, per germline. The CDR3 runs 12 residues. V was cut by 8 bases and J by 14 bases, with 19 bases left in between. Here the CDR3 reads CASPSHPPGEFF. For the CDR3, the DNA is TGTGCCAGCCCCTCCCACCCCCCGGGGGAGTTCTTC.

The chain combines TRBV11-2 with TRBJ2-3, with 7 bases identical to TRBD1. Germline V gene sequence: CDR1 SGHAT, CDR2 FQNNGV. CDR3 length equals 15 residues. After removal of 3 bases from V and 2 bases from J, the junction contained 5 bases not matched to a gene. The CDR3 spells CASSFQTGYTDTQYF. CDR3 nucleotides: TGTGCCAGCAGCTTCCAGACAGGGTACACAGATACGCAGTATTTT.

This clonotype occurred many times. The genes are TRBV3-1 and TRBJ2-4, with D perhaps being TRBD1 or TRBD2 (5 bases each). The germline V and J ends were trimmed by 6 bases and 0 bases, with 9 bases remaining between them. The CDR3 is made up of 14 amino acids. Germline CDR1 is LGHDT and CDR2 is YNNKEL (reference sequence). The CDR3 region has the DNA TGTGCCAGCAGTCCCGGGACAGCCAAAAACATTCAGTACTTC. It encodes CASSPGTAKNIQYF.

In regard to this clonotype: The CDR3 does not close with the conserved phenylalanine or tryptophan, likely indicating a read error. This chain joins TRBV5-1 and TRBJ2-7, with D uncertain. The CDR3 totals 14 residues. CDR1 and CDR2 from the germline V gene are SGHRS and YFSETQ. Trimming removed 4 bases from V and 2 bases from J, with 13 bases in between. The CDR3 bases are TGCGCCAGCAGCCCCTGGACCGATCCCTACGAGCAGTACTCC. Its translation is CASSPWTDPYEQYS.

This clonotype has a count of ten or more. The CDR3 sequence: CASSSYGGITDTQYF. CDR3 sequence (DNA): TGCGCCAGCAGCTCCTACGGGGGGATCACAGATACGCAGTATTTT. V is TRBV5-1 and J is TRBJ2-3; the match to TRBD2 covers 7 bases. The ends lost 3 bases at V and 2 bases at J; junction bases unmatched: 6. Germline-derived CDR1 and CDR2 are SGHRS and YFSETQ. The CDR3 loop spans 15 amino acids.

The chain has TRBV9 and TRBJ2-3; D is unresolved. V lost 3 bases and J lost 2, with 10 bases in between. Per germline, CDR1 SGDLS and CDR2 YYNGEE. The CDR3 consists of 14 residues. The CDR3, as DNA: TGTGCCAGCAGCGGGAGTTCTTTCACAGATACGCAGTATTTT. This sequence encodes CASSGSSFTDTQYF.

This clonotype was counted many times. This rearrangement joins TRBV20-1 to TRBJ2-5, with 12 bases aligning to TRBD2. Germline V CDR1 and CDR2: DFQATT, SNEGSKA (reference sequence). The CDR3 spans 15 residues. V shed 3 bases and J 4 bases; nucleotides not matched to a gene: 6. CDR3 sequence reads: CSASPTSGGRETQYF. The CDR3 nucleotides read TGCAGTGCTAGCCCGACTAGCGGGGGTCGAGAGACCCAGTACTTC.

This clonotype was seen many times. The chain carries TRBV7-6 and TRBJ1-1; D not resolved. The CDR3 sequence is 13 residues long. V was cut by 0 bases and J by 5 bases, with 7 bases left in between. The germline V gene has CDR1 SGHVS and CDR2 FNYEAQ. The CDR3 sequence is CASSLARETEAFF. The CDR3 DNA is TGTGCCAGCAGCTTAGCAAGGGAAACTGAAGCTTTCTTT. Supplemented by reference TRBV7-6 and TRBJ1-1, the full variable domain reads GAGVSQSPRYKVTKRGQDVALRCDPISGHVSLYWYRQALGQGPEFLTYFNYEAQQDKSGLPNDRFSAERPEGSISTLTIQRTEQRDSAMYRCASSLARETEAFFGQGTRLTVV.

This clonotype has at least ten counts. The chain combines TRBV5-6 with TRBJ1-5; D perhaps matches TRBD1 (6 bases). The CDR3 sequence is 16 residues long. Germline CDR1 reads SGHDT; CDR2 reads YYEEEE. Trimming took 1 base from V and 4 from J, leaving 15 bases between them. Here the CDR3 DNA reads TGTGCCAGCAGCTTGTGGGGGGGGGGCCTTAATCAGCCCCAGCATTTT. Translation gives CASSLWGGGLNQPQHF.

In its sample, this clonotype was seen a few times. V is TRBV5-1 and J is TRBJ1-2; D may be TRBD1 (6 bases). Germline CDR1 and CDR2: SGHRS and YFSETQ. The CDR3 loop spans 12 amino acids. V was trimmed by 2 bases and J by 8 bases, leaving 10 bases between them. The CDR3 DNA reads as TGCGCCAGCAGCTTTTCAGGGGACGGCTACACCTTC. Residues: CASSFSGDGYTF.

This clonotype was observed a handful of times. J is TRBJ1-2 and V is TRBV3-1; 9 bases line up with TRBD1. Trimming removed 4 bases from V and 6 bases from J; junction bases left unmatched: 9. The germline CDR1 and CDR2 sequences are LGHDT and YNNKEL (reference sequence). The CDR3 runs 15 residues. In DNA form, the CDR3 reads TGTGCCAGCAGCCGTAACAGGGGGCTAGTCAATGGCTACACCTTC. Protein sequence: CASSRNRGLVNGYTF.

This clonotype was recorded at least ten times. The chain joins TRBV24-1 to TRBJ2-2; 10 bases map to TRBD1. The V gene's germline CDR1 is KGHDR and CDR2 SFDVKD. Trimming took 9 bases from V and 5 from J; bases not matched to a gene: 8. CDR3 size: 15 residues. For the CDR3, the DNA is TGTGCCACCCAAAGACAGGGGGCGAGTACCGGGGAGCTGTTTTTT. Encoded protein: CATQRQGASTGELFF.